Each of the 31 T cell receptor beta chains below was sequenced from the same sample in a study of T-cell memory formation after mild COVID-19. TCRdb re-derived calls from the 5' RACE reads in MiXCR, one entry per CDR3 protein. In the table there are roughly 130,000 distinct CDR3 sequences, about 6% of which are singletons. Sequenced: PBMCs or a T cell subset sorted from them (not recorded which). The receptor set was obtained from an adult woman who had mild COVID-19 (a few samples of this study predate the infection). Cell type and time point are not known.

This rearrangement joins TRBV24-1 to TRBJ1-5; D unresolved. This CDR3 region has 13 residues. The V gene lost 9 bases and the J gene lost 3 bases, with 11 bases spanning the gap. The V gene's germline CDR1 is KGHDR and CDR2 SFDVKD. CDR3 nucleotides: TGTGCCACCCAAGGGCAACTCAATCAGCCCCAGCATTTT. Translated, it gives CATQGQLNQPQHF.

This chain links TRBV3-1 with TRBJ2-1; D perhaps matches TRBD2 (6 bases). The V gene lost 4 bases and the J gene lost 5 bases, with 15 bases spanning the gap. Germline-derived CDR1 and CDR2 are LGHDT and YNNKEL (reference sequence). The CDR3 is 15 residues long. In nucleotides, the CDR3 is TGTGCCAGCAGCCGAAGGACTAAGGAGGACAATGAGCAGTTCTTC. This translates into CASSRRTKEDNEQFF.

This clonotype has a handful of counts. V gene TRBV4-1 combines with J gene TRBJ2-3, with 7 bases matching TRBD2. This CDR3 contains 17 residues. The J segment lost 2 bases and the V segment lost 0 bases, leaving 8 bases of the junction unmatched. CDR1 and CDR2 (germline): MGHRA, YSYEKL. Written as DNA, the CDR3 is TGCGCCAGCAGCCAAGAAGCGGGCGGGGGTCACACAGATACGCAGTATTTT. As protein: CASSQEAGGGHTDTQYF.

In its sample, this clonotype was seen a few times. The rearrangement links TRBV24-1 to TRBJ2-1; TRBD2 agrees at 9 bases. This CDR3 has 14 residues. V was clipped by 9 bases and J by 4 bases; unmatched bases: 6. Per the germline V gene, CDR1 is KGHDR and CDR2 is SFDVKD. The CDR3 spells CATVLAGPYNEQFF. CDR3 in DNA: TGTGCCACCGTACTAGCGGGTCCTTACAATGAGCAGTTCTTC.

This sequence joins TRBV3-1 and TRBJ2-7; D may be TRBD2 (6 bases). V was shortened by 1 base and J by 3 bases, with 10 bases between the two germline ends. The length of the CDR3 is 14 residues. Germline CDR1 reads LGHDT; CDR2 reads YNNKEL (reference sequence). The CDR3 spells CASSQGDGGYEQYF. The CDR3 DNA reads as TGTGCCAGCAGCCAAGGGGACGGGGGCTACGAGCAGTACTTC.

This clonotype was detected a few times. The chain combines TRBV5-5 with TRBJ2-3; D may match TRBD1 or TRBD2 (5 bases each). CDR3 length: 15 residues. Germline V gene sequence: CDR1 SGHKS, CDR2 YYEKEE (reference sequence). The germline V and J ends were trimmed by 4 bases and 2 bases, with 14 bases remaining between them. The CDR3 bases are TGTGCCAGCAGCCCGCCGGGACGGAACACAGATACGCAGTATTTT. Amino acid sequence: CASSPPGRNTDTQYF. The variable domain in full, with the rest retrieved from reference TRBV5-5 and TRBJ2-3, is DAGVTQSPTHLIKTRGQQVTLRCSPISGHKSVSWYQQVLGQGPQFIFQYYEKEERGRGNFPDRFSARQFPNYSSELNVNALLLGDSALYLCASSPPGRNTDTQYFGPGTRLTVL.

This clonotype was seen at least ten times. The chain has TRBV28 and TRBJ2-1; 7 bases line up with TRBD2. With V trimmed by 2 bases and J by 6 bases, 4 bases remained unmatched. CDR3 length: 14 residues. CDR1 and CDR2 (germline): MDHEN, SYDVKM. CDR3 loop: CASSLRLATNEQFF. The CDR3 DNA sequence: TGTGCCAGCAGTTTAAGACTAGCTACCAATGAGCAGTTCTTC.

The chain is built from TRBV6-6 and TRBJ1-1; 7 bases agree with TRBD1. J gave up 2 bases and V 5 bases, and 5 bases lay outside the gene matches. Germline loops: CDR1 MNHNY, CDR2 SVGAGI (reference sequence). This CDR3 region has 14 residues. The CDR3 reads CASSTNRGNTEAFF. CDR3 coding DNA: TGTGCCAGCAGTACCAACAGGGGAAACACTGAAGCTTTCTTT.

This clonotype was seen a few times. One junction end does not reproduce the germline sequence, and a read error may be involved. This rearrangement joins TRBV7-3 to TRBJ2-1; 11 nucleotides align to TRBD2. Germline loops: CDR1 SGHTA, CDR2 FQGTGA. The CDR3 contains 13 residues. The chain's CDR3 is CASSMGLAETRSF. In DNA form, the CDR3 reads TGTGCCAGCAGCATGGGACTAGCGGAAACGCGATCCTTC.

The sample holds a few counts of this clonotype. This rearrangement joins TRBV15 to TRBJ1-4; 9 bases are shared with TRBD1. This CDR3 comprises 15 residues. V gave up 2 bases and J gave up 6 bases; unmatched junction bases: 4. Germline loops: CDR1 LNHNV, CDR2 YYDKDF (reference sequence). CDR3 loop: CATSRKGTGYEKLFF. The CDR3 coding sequence is TGTGCCACCAGCAGAAAAGGGACAGGGTATGAAAAACTGTTTTTT.

A remark on this clonotype: At one end, the junction sequence differs from germline, possibly due to a read error. CDR3 sequence: CATSLGSYEQYF. The DNA for the CDR3 is TGTGCCACCAGTTTAGGGTCCTACGAGCAGTACTTC. The chain combines TRBV6-1 with TRBJ2-7, with unresolved D. The germline CDR1 and CDR2 sequences are MNHNS and SASEGT. The CDR3 consists of 12 residues.

This clonotype was detected a few times. The J gene is TRBJ2-5, the V gene TRBV12-3 or TRBV12-4; D is ambiguous. Deletions cut 5 bases from V and 4 bases from J, with 5 bases between. The CDR3 runs 11 residues. The CDR3 sequence is CASSNLETQYF. The CDR3 coding sequence is TGTGCCAGCAGTAACCTAGAGACCCAGTACTTC.

This clonotype qualifies as medium-sized. The J gene is TRBJ1-2, the V gene TRBV12-3 or TRBV12-4; no clear D. The CDR3 totals 14 residues. The germline V and J ends were trimmed by 4 bases and 4 bases, with 13 bases remaining between them. CDR3 bases: TGTGCCAGCAGTTCACGACGGGGAGCCTATGGCTACACCTTC. As protein: CASSSRRGAYGYTF.

This clonotype was picked up a small number of times. This chain joins TRBV29-1 and TRBJ1-2, with D hard to call. This CDR3 has 15 residues. The V and J ends lost 2 bases and 5 bases respectively, with 18 bases between them. Germline V gene sequence: CDR1 SQVTM, CDR2 ANQGSEA. The CDR3 DNA follows: TGCAGCGTTGAATCTAACGGTGCCCTACGGTATGGCTACACCTTC. Its translation: CSVESNGALRYGYTF.

The gene calls are TRBV4-2 and TRBJ2-7; 7 bases match TRBD1. V gave up 4 bases and J gave up 0 bases; unmatched junction bases: 6. This CDR3 spans 15 amino acids. The germline V gene encodes CDR1 LGHNA and CDR2 YNFKEQ. CDR3 sequence (DNA): TGTGCCAGCAGCCCCCCCGGGACAGTCTCCTACGAGCAGTACTTC. It encodes CASSPPGTVSYEQYF.

This clonotype was counted at least ten times. This chain connects TRBV5-1 to TRBJ2-3; D unclear. The CDR3 sequence is 15 residues long. CDR1 SGHRS and CDR2 YFSETQ come from the germline V gene. Between the trimmed V and J ends, which lost 0 bases and 4 bases, there was a span of 12 bases. CDR3 residues: CASSLGRNVADTQYF. The CDR3 DNA is TGCGCCAGCAGCTTGGGACGGAATGTCGCAGATACGCAGTATTTT.

V usage is TRBV15 and J usage is TRBJ2-2, with unresolved D. V lost 0 bases and J 12 bases, leaving 11 bases between the germline ends. The CDR3 covers 13 residues. Germline V gives CDR1 LNHNV, CDR2 YYDKDF (reference sequence). The CDR3 reads CATSREYRVKLFF. The CDR3 DNA sequence: TGTGCCACCAGCAGAGAATACCGGGTGAAGCTGTTTTTT.

This clonotype was observed many times. This chain joins TRBV20-1 and TRBJ2-7; 9 nucleotides agree with TRBD2. The CDR3 has 15 residues. Per the germline V gene, CDR1 is DFQATT and CDR2 is SNEGSKA (reference sequence). The junction had 10 bases not matched to a gene; V was cut back by 0 bases and J by 7 bases. CDR3 in DNA: TGCAGTGCTAGAGATCTCCGGCGGGGGGGCTGGGAGCAGTACTTC. Its protein product is CSARDLRRGGWEQYF.

This clonotype was seen a handful of times. The CDR3, as DNA: TGTGCCAGCAGTGAATGGACTTCAGCTTTCTTT. It yields the protein CASSEWTSAFF. The gene calls are TRBV6-1 and TRBJ1-1; D not resolved. Trimming cost V 2 bases and J 10 bases, with 8 bases left between them. CDR3 size: 11 residues. From germline, CDR1 is MNHNS and CDR2 SASEGT.

The V call is TRBV6-6, the J call TRBJ1-1; 8 bases match TRBD1. V trimming: 5 bases; J trimming: 5 bases; junction bases outside the gene matches: 16. CDR3 length equals 17 residues. CDR1 is MNHNY and CDR2 is SVGAGI in the germline V gene (reference sequence). This CDR3 reads CASSRRTGSEALTEAFF. The CDR3 nucleotides are TGTGCCAGCAGTCGGAGGACAGGGAGTGAAGCGCTGACTGAAGCTTTCTTT.

This sequence joins TRBV24-1 and TRBJ2-1, with D perhaps matching TRBD2 (6 bases). V was shortened by 10 bases and J by 8 bases, with 23 bases between the two germline ends. Germline V gives CDR1 KGHDR, CDR2 SFDVKD. The CDR3 spans 15 residues. The CDR3 reads CATPRDTRERDEQFF. The CDR3 DNA follows: TGTGCCACTCCCCGTGACACCCGGGAGAGGGATGAGCAGTTCTTC.

The V and J genes are TRBV20-1 and TRBJ2-3, with D hard to call. The CDR3 is made up of 14 amino acids. V lost 3 bases and J 2 bases, leaving 12 bases between the germline ends. The germline V gene has CDR1 DFQATT and CDR2 SNEGSKA (reference sequence). The CDR3 loop is CSASPRTTTDTQYF. In DNA form, the CDR3 reads TGCAGTGCTAGCCCGCGAACTACCACAGATACGCAGTATTTT.

The CDR3 spells CATGGTGANVLTF. The CDR3, as DNA: TGTGCTACTGGGGGCACTGGGGCCAACGTCCTGACTTTC. V is TRBV12-3 or TRBV12-4 and J is TRBJ2-6; the D gene is possibly TRBD1 (6 bases). The CDR3 totals 13 residues.

This clonotype was observed a few times. The chain carries TRBV5-1 and TRBJ1-1; TRBD1 matches at 11 bases. The CDR3 is 16 residues long. The junction had 3 bases not matched to a gene; V was cut back by 2 bases and J by 0 bases. CDR1 SGHRS and CDR2 YFSETQ come from the germline V gene. The CDR3 here is CASSFLDRGLNTEAFF. The CDR3 region has the DNA TGCGCCAGCAGCTTCCTGGACAGGGGGCTGAACACTGAAGCTTTCTTT. The complete variable domain, with remaining parts taken from reference TRBV5-1 and TRBJ1-1, reads KAGVTQTPRYLIKTRGQQVTLSCSPISGHRSVSWYQQTPGQGLQFLFEYFSETQRNKGNFPGRFSGRQFSNSRSEMNVSTLELGDSALYLCASSFLDRGLNTEAFFGQGTRLTVV.

This clonotype was recorded at least ten times. V and J are TRBV2 and TRBJ2-3; 7 bases fit TRBD1. The length of the CDR3 is 15 residues. Germline CDR1 is SNHLY and CDR2 is FYNNEI. Trimming removed 6 bases from V and 1 base from J; junction bases left unmatched: 7. This chain's CDR3 is CASSPGQIRTDTQYF. The CDR3 region has the DNA TGTGCCAGCAGCCCGGGACAGATACGCACAGATACGCAGTATTTT. The full variable domain, in which reference TRBV2 and TRBJ2-3 provide the parts outside the CDR3, is EPEVTQTPSHQVTQMGQEVILRCVPISNHLYFYWYRQILGQKVEFLVSFYNNEISEKSEIFDDQFSVERPDGSNFTLKIRSTKLEDSAMYFCASSPGQIRTDTQYFGPGTRLTVL.

The table lists this clonotype with many counts. A read error may account for a junction end that differs from germline. The rearrangement uses TRBV20-1 and TRBJ2-7; D is ambiguous. The CDR3 has 13 amino acids. CDR1 is DFQATT, CDR2 SNEGSKA, per germline (reference sequence). CDR3 nucleotides: TGCAGTGCTAGAGATAGTCTGGGCGGATCCCGTATATTC. As protein: CSARDSLGGSRIF.

J is TRBJ1-1 and V is TRBV7-6; tentatively, D is TRBD1 (6 bases). V was clipped by 5 bases and J by 4 bases, with 14 bases between them. The CDR3 totals 14 residues. The V gene's germline CDR1 is SGHVS and CDR2 FNYEAQ. The DNA of the CDR3 is TGTGCCAGCAGCCCTACACAGGGAATCACTGAAGCTTTCTTT. Its protein product is CASSPTQGITEAFF.

This clonotype was recorded at least ten times. The V call is TRBV24-1, the J call TRBJ2-1; 8 nucleotides agree with TRBD1. The germline CDR1 and CDR2 sequences are KGHDR and SFDVKD. The CDR3 length is 17 residues. After removal of 5 bases from V and 0 bases from J, the junction contained 8 bases not matched to a gene. CDR3 coding DNA: TGTGCCACCAGTGGCCCTGACAGGGGTAGCTCCTACAATGAGCAGTTCTTC. This translates into CATSGPDRGSSYNEQFF.

J is TRBJ2-1 and V is TRBV7-8; 8 bases line up with TRBD1. The CDR3 is 15 amino acids. The ends lost 5 bases at V and 10 bases at J; junction bases unmatched: 13. Germline V gene sequence: CDR1 SGHVS, CDR2 FQNEAQ. This CDR3 is CASSLRDRTLGEQFF. The CDR3 nucleotides read TGTGCCAGCAGCCTCCGGGACAGGACCCTCGGGGAGCAGTTCTTC.

The sample holds a few counts of this clonotype. V usage is TRBV24-1 and J usage is TRBJ2-5; 7 bases are a match to TRBD2. This CDR3 spans 13 amino acids. V lost 5 bases, J lost 5 bases, and 4 bases stayed unmatched. Germline loops: CDR1 KGHDR, CDR2 SFDVKD. The CDR3 loop is CATSVGGIETQYF. Here the CDR3 DNA reads TGTGCCACCAGTGTCGGGGGGATTGAGACCCAGTACTTC.

This clonotype appeared once. The chain employs TRBV7-2 and TRBJ2-5; 8 positions match TRBD1. The V and J ends lost 6 bases and 7 bases, in that order; junction bases with no gene match: 7. CDR3 length: 13 residues. From germline, CDR1 is SGHTA and CDR2 FQGNSA. CDR3 nucleotide sequence: TGTGCCAGCAGTGCTGGACAGGGCGGGACCCAGTACTTC. Its translation: CASSAGQGGTQYF.